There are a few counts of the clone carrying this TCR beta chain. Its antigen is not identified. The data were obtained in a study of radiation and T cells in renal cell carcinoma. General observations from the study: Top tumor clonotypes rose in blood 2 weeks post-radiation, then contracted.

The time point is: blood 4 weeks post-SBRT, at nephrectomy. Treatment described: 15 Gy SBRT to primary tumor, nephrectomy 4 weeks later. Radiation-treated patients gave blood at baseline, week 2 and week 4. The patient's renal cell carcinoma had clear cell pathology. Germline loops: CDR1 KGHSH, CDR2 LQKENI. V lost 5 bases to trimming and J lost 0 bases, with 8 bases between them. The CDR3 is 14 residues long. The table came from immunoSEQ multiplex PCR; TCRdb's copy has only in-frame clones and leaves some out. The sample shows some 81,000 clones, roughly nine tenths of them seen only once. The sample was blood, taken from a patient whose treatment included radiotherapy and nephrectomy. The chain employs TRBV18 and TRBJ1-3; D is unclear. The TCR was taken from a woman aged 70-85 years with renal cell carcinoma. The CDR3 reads CASSSTGSGNTIYF. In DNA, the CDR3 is TGTGCCAGCTCATCGACTGGCTCTGGAAACACCATATATTTT.